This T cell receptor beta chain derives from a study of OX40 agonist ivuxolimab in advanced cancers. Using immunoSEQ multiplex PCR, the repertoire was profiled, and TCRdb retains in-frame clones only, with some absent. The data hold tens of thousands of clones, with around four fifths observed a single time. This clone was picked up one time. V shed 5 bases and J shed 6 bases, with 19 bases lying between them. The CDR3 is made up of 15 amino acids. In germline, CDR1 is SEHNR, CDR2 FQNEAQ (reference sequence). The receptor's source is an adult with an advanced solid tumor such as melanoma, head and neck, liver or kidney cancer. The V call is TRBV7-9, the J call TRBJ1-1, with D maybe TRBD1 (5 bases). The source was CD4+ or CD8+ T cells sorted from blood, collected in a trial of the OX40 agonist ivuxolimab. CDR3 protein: CASSLLDMVDPEAFF. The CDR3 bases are TGTGCCAGCAGCCTGTTGGACATGGTGGATCCTGAAGCTTTCTTT.